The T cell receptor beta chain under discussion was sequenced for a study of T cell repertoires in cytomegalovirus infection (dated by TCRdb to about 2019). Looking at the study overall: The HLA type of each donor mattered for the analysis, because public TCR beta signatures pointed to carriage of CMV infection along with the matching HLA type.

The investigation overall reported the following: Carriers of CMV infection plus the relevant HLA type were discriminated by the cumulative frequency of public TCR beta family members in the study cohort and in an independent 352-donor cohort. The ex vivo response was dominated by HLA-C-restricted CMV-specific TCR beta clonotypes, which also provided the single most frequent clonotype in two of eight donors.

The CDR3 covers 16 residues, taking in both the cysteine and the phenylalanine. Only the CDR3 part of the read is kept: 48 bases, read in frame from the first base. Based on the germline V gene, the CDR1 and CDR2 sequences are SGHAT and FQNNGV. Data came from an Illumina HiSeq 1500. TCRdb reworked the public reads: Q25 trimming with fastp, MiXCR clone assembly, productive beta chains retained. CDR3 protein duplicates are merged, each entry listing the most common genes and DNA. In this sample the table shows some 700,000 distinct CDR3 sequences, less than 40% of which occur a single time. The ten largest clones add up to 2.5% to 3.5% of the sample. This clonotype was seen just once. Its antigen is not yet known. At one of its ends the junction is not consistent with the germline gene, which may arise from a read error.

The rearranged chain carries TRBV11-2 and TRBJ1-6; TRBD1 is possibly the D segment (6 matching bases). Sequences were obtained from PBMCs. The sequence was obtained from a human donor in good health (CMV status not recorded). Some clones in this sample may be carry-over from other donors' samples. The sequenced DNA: TGTGCCAGCAGCTTAGTAGGGACATCTTATAATTCACCCATCCACTTT. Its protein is CASSLVGTSYNSPIHF.